This TCR beta chain originates from a study of shared T cell receptors in the human thymus (dated by TCRdb to the early 2020s). In the study overall: The study examined how self-reactive, shared T-cell receptor alpha chains are generated in the human thymus.

With regard to this clone: Its antigen target is currently unknown. The input lacks base qualities; no much larger clone sits a single base away.

Libraries were built with the immunoSEQ multiplex PCR assay. The table comes from immuneACCESS by way of TCRdb, which keeps in-frame sequences with V and J called. Part of the clones is missing from these tables; in studies checked, under half for an unresolved V gene and the rest for unknown reasons. This sample comprises about 380,000 clones, 85% to 95% of them detected only once. The biggest ten clones account for about 0.02% of the sample. From a lookup of the germline V gene, CDR1 and CDR2 are MNHNS and SASEGT. V sheds 0 bases and J sheds 3 bases, leaving 12 bases between their ends. From its cysteine to its phenylalanine, the CDR3 spans 15 amino acids. Only CDR3 DNA is held: 45 bases, read in frame from base 1.

Recombination connected TRBV6-1 to TRBJ2-7; the D gene cannot be named for sure. The TCR sequence derives from a human donor. The sequencing sample was made of thymocytes. The base sequence is TGTGCCAGCAGTGAAGCGGTACAGTTGGGCTACGAGCAGTACTTC. It translates as CASSEAVQLGYEQYF.